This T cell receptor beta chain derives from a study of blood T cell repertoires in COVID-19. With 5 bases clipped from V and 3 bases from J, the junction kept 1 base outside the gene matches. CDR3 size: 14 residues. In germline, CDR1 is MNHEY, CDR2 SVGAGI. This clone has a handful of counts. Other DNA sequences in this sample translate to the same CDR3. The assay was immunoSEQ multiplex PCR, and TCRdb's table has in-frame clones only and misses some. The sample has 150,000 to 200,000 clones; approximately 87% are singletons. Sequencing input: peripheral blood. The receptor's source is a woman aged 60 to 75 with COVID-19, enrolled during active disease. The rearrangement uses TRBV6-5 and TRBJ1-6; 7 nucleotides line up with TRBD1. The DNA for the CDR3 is TGTGCCAGCAGTCGGGACAGCTATAATTCACCCCTCCACTTT. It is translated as CASSRDSYNSPLHF.